The sequence of this T cell receptor (beta chain) was determined in a study of T cells in Graves' hyperthyroidism and ophthalmopathy. At least ten counts were recorded for this clonotype. What it binds is unknown. RNA transcripts gave rise to amplified TCR beta CDR3 regions. A set of HTBI primers served as the primers for a first-round RT-PCR of the TCR CDR3. A single record per CDR3 protein comes from TCRdb applying MiXCR to the multiplex PCR reads. Of around 610,000 distinct CDR3 sequences in the sample, roughly 15% were seen once. CDR3 size: 14 residues. After removal of 7 bases from V and 4 bases from J, the junction contained 7 bases not matched to a gene. In germline, CDR1 is SNHLY, CDR2 FYNNEI. Study-wide results and limits: Ophthalmopathy onset followed model prediction by a median about 6.5 months. Blood also contained most expanded thyroid clonotypes above 0.001.

This chain connects TRBV2 to TRBJ1-1; 9 nucleotides agree with TRBD1. The clonotype was recovered from a woman in her thirties or forties with Graves' ophthalmopathy. The sample was blood. The CDR3 reads CASIQGASGTEAFF. The CDR3 region has the DNA TGTGCCAGCATACAGGGGGCTTCTGGCACTGAAGCTTTCTTT.